This T cell receptor (beta chain) was observed in a study of cytomegalovirus exposure and HLA in healthy donors (dated by TCRdb to the late 2010s). For the wider study: In an earlier analysis of approximately 500 of the donors, 250 to 350 Gb of sequence data and 100 million or so unique TCR beta sequences from about 179 million T cells were reported. About 300 gigabases of sequencing data and roughly 90 million unique TCR sequences were included in an early release covering 550 to 650 HLA-typed donors. Of the roughly 400 genotyped donors, approximately 80% fell in the genetic ancestry cluster associated with self-reported Caucasian donors. The study was designed to test whether signatures of past pathogen exposure could be identified by cataloging public T cell receptors. The T cell repertoires of 550 to 850 subjects were profiled by immunosequencing and related to cytomegalovirus serostatus. Along with the approximately 620-subject first cohort, a separate validation cohort of around 110 different subjects was used. To predict cytomegalovirus infection status, the study combined high-throughput TCR immunosequencing, statistical association of individual TCRs with disease status, and machine learning. A later analysis re-analyzed previously published TCR beta repertoires from approximately 670 donors and added high-resolution HLA genotyping to study TCR occurrence patterns. The later analysis used no new phenotypic data to find candidate immune exposures, relying instead on TCR beta sequences and their occurrence across donors. An earlier analysis of around 580 of the donors used high-throughput TCR beta sequencing to judge whether each TCR beta V gene segment behaved as functional or pseudogenic. Donor age, sex, ethnicity and CMV serostatus were collected together with the repertoire data. Genome-wide SNP genotypes for about 65% of the 666 donors were used in a later genetic analysis, which treated that subset as a discovery cohort. All discovery cohort repertoires had been generated on a single sequencing platform. Both class I and class II loci were covered by HLA typing, at four-digit resolution. Typing coverage varied by locus: roughly 620-640 donors for A, B, C, DRB1 and DQB1; roughly 500 for DQA1; about 570 for DPA1; approximately 490 for DPB1. A handful of DR-DQ haplotypes were handled as single units for association and clustering because linkage in the cohort was strong. Among some 410 genotyped donors of the cohort, an average of roughly 230,000 unique TCR beta nucleotide sequences was sequenced per donor, of which 15% to 20% were non-productive.

Overall study results and their limits: A later analysis found that TCR association rates varied across HLA loci, with DRB1 alleles showing the most associated TCRs and HLA-C alleles the fewest. In vitro tests confirmed that a few of the cytomegalovirus-associated TCR beta chains recognize cytomegalovirus antigens. An association between a missense DCLRE1C variant and V-gene and J-gene trimming of TCR beta chains was found in a later genetic analysis and replicated in an independent cohort. Because counts were too low, some 17 rarely observed V segments, including chromosome 9 orphons, were excluded from the earlier analysis of fewer than 650 of the donors. In a later analysis, 15,000 to 20,000 TCR beta sequences were associated with specific HLA alleles at a false discovery rate of 0.05. In a later analysis, HLA-associated TCR beta chains showed more clonal expansion and lower generation probabilities than non-associated chains that were equally common. Compared with the approximately 670-donor mean, donors in an Asian-associated ancestry cluster had fewer N-insertions in productive TCRs, according to a later genetic analysis. An earlier analysis of 587 of the donors showed that most TCR beta V segments appeared in productive rearrangements either about 90% or about 30% of the time, which broadly matched IMGT annotations. Assigning TCR associations to individual alleles was difficult when HLA alleles, especially DR and DQ, strongly co-occurred. In both the original and validation cohorts, the classifier was reported to diagnose cytomegalovirus status with high specificity and sensitivity. In the study, approximately 160 TCR beta chains were listed as associated with cytomegalovirus. Correlated functional status among segregating V segments might reflect linkage disequilibrium, but an unknown experimental factor could not be ruled out. Roughly uniform sequencing depth across donors was assumed in presence/absence analyses, although this assumption may not hold. Some IMGT-functional V segments, including TRBV6-2 and TRBV6-3, could not be distinguished by the 87-base-pair reads and were therefore excluded. Because some donors lacked HLA typing at each locus, the association tests relied only on the typed subset. The authors suggested that the approach could potentially be generalized to other disease states and immunological phenotypes. The only immune exposure information available for the cohort was CMV serostatus. Most CMV-associated TCR beta chains appeared to be HLA-restricted in a later analysis, and the HLA associations seemed to be driven largely by CMV exposure. A cluster of highly shared sequence variants was judged likely to be a technical artifact of the sequencing pipeline. The cohort was sequenced for TCR beta chains only, and without alpha or paired-chain data the features that could be detected were limited. In a later analysis, several top co-occurrence clusters were reported to appear linked to parvovirus B19, influenza, CMV and Epstein-Barr virus. Most TCR sequences were observed very rarely across donors, whereas some public TCRs were present in many individuals. A further reported finding was that TCR beta sequences accurately predicted the HLA-A and HLA-B alleles for most subjects in the first cohort.

A word on this clone: This clone's antigen is unknown. No base quality information exists; no much larger clone differs at one position.

The germline V gene (reference sequence) supplies CDR1 PRHDT and CDR2 FYEKMQ. Trimmed from V: 4 bases; trimmed from J: 3 bases; junction bases lacking a gene match: 3. The CDR3 sequence holds 15 residues, the cysteine and phenylalanine included. Only the CDR3 region is kept as DNA, spanning 45 bases read in frame from base 1. In total, over 600 healthy bone marrow donors made up the cohort. At the time of sampling, every cohort member was nominally healthy, though immune exposures that went unrecorded were likely present. The donor was CMV seronegative and belonged to the group of under 400 seronegative cohort members. A peripheral blood sample was provided by each donor, and peripheral blood mononuclear cells were used for TCR beta sequencing. The Qiagen DNeasy Blood Extraction Kit was used to extract genomic DNA from the blood cell samples. The method behind the library was the immunoSEQ multiplex PCR assay. A mixture of 60 forward primers for TCR Vbeta segments and 13 reverse primers for TCR Jbeta segments was used in the multiplex PCR. Amplification of the CDR3 region of rearranged TCR beta genes was performed with a multiplex PCR assay on genomic DNA. The Illumina HiSeq System was used to sequence the amplified TCR beta libraries as 87-base-pair reads. The study's processing was this. A later analysis counted about 82 million unique TCR beta chains across the 700 or so repertoires, and some 11 million of these chains were shared by at least two donors. To remove PCR and sequencing errors, raw reads were error-corrected and collapsed into unique sequences using a nearest-neighbor algorithm that merged closely related sequences. Alignment of CDR3 sequences to IMGT reference sequences was used to assign V, D and J gene segments. For a sequence to be retained, at least a six-nucleotide match to both a V gene segment and a J gene segment was required. Rearrangements were classified as productive when the CDR3 lacked stop codons and remained in frame with V and J, and all other rearrangements were classified as non-productive. Following IMGT convention, CDR3 was defined as the stretch from the second conserved V-encoded cysteine to the conserved J-encoded phenylalanine. In an earlier analysis of 550 to 650 of the donors, sequences lacking an unambiguous match to a single V gene segment were excluded. In an earlier analysis of a few hundred of the donors, V segments were called functional above 56.7% productive rearrangements and were called segregating when the between-donor standard deviation exceeded 5%. A statistical classification framework was developed to diagnose cytomegalovirus status using the catalog of TCR beta chain sequences. In a later analysis, TCR nucleotide sequences were compared against IMGT/GENE-DB human TR gene sequences so that V and J genes could be assigned. Using the TCRdist pipeline, a later analysis assigned CDR3 sequences along with most-parsimonious VDJ recombination scenarios. In a later analysis, each TCR beta chain was defined by its CDR3 amino acid sequence together with its V-gene family, and reads without a unique V-gene family were excluded. In a later analysis, some 600 highly shared, low-generation-probability nucleotide sequences were removed to address suspected cross-contamination and a sequencing artifact. A later analysis calculated a clonal expansion index for each public chain from normalized within-repertoire ranks of inferred template counts. A later analysis computed generation probabilities with a VDJ recombination model fitted to out-of-frame rearrangements, and checked the results against IGoR. In a later analysis, hypergeometric tests were used to score TCR-TCR, TCR-HLA and TCR-CMV co-occurrence, with a repertoire-size bias correction applied to TCR pairs. To estimate false discovery rates, a later analysis permuted the HLA or CMV assignments 20 times. A later analysis grouped co-occurring TCRs with DBSCAN, adding TCRdist sequence similarity when clustering within HLA-allele-positive subsets. Co-occurrence clustering excluded repertoires with fewer than 30,000 or more than 120,000 public chains, plus five with anomalous nucleotide sharing. The table comes from immuneACCESS by way of TCRdb, which keeps in-frame sequences with V and J called. Part of the clones is missing from these tables; in studies checked, under half for an unresolved V gene and the rest for unknown reasons. V, J and clone size derive from that table, while D and trimming were established from the DNA sequence. Counted in this sample were around 280,000 clones; approximately 90% of them appeared once. 2% to 3% of the sample is taken by the ten largest.

Input material: PBMCs. The chain employs TRBV13 and TRBJ2-7, with 13 bases matching TRBD2. This sequence originates from a woman between 18 and 29 years old in good health and CMV-seronegative. The CDR3 protein: CASSSRTSGGYEQYF. The DNA sequence is as follows: TGTGCCAGCAGCTCACGGACTAGCGGGGGCTACGAGCAGTACTTC.